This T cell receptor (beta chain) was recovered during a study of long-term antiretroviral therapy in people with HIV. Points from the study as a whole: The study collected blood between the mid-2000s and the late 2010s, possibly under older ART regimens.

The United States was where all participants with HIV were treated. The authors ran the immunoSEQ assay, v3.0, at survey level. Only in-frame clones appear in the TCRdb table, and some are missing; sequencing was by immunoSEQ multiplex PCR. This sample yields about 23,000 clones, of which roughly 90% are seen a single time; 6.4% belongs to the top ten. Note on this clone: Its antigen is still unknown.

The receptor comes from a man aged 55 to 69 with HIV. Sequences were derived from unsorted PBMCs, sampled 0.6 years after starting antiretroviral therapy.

The CDR3 region has the DNA TGTGCCAGCGGCCAACTTGGGCTTGGGACAGATACGCAGTATTTT. It yields the protein CASGQLGLGTDTQYF. The chain links TRBV27 to TRBJ2-3; D not certain. Per germline, CDR1 MNHEY and CDR2 SMNVEV (reference sequence). The CDR3 extends over 15 amino acids. The V gene lost 8 bases and the J gene lost 3 bases, with 18 bases spanning the gap.